The sequence of this T cell receptor (beta chain) was determined in a study of siplizumab effects on memory and regulatory T cells (dated by TCRdb to the late 2010s). Notes on the research overall: The study examined how the anti-CD2 antibody siplizumab affects alloreactive T-cell subsets in allogeneic mixed lymphocyte reactions built from human PBMCs.

From the cysteine up to the phenylalanine, the CDR3 has a length of 12 residues. Kept here is only the CDR3 DNA, which spans 36 bases and is read in frame from base 1. The germline V gene encodes CDR1 MGHRA and CDR2 YSYEKL. V lost 2 bases and J lost 10 bases; the stretch between them is 11 bases long. Sorted unstimulated T cells and proliferating T cells recovered from mixed lymphocyte reactions were subjected to TCRbeta CDR3 sequencing. Fresh whole blood from some ten HLA-typed healthy donors was used as the source from which PBMCs were isolated. To map where alloreactive clones came from, unstimulated CD4+ non-regulatory T cells were FACS-sorted. The library relied on the immunoSEQ multiplex PCR assay. Each sample had 85,000 to 100,000 TCR templates assayed by the deep sequencing platform. Genomic DNA extracted from sorted T cells was used for TCRbeta CDR3 sequencing. The original methods were these. Clonal analysis of TCRbeta CDR3 data was done in the R programming language. Unstimulated samples were compared with post-reaction CFSE-low samples to define alloreactive CD4+ and CD8+ clones. By matching sequences to the repertoires of sorted unstimulated Treg and non-Treg cells, each alloreactive CD4+ clone was assigned a regulatory or non-regulatory origin. Held by TCRdb, this immuneACCESS table contains in-frame sequences only and omits some clones. Under half of the omission traces to an unresolved V gene where checked; the cause of the rest is unknown. D and trimming come from the DNA, and the V and J calls and clone size come from that table. The table for this sample lists some 100,000 clones; around 93% of them were counted only once. 1% to 1.5% of the sample lies in the top ten.

Results the study describes overall, beyond this receptor: The cumulative frequency of alloreactive sequences that could be traced back to unstimulated CD4+ memory T cells was significantly reduced by siplizumab. Compared with memory T cells, unstimulated naive T cells appeared more diverse, and naive cells seemed to make a substantial contribution to the alloresponse. Among mappable alloreactive CD4+ clones, an average Treg-derived fraction of about 70% was observed with siplizumab, compared with roughly 27% in control reactions. The suppressive function of proliferating Tregs from siplizumab cultures was not functionally confirmed. Sequences below about 10^-5 frequency were poorly captured, so only a minor fraction of alloreactive clones could be mapped to unstimulated subsets. For roughly 80-97% of proliferating CD4+ or CD8+ clones, no naive or memory phenotype could be assigned.

This clone was observed a single time. Its antigen target is currently unknown. Nothing much larger sits one base from this clone, and base qualities are not available. The chain was built from TRBV4-1 and TRBJ2-5; the D gene is unclear. This receptor was identified in a human donor in good health. Sequenced input: non-Treg CD4+ T cells sorted from blood. The cell subset or site label for this specimen denotes: FACS-sorted unstimulated CD4+ non-regulatory T cells. The nucleotide sequence is given as TGCGCCAGCAGCCAACCTCGTGGGGACCAGTACTTC. This codes for CASSQPRGDQYF.